The 20 T cell receptor beta chains reported below all come from one sample, sequenced in a study of regulatory T cells in long-lasting Graves disease. Time point reported: persistent/refractory GD, antithyroid drugs over 5 years with positive TRAb. After RNA was extracted from PBMCs, the TCR library was made from it. iRepertoire HTBI primers and Arm-PCR of CDR3 regions built TCR beta libraries. Via MiXCR, TCRdb re-called the multiplex PCR reads, giving one row per CDR3 protein. Of approximately 290,000 distinct CDR3 sequences listed, 22% were seen once; the top ten hold 56%. The source material was peripheral blood mononuclear cells (PBMCs), sampled when the disease was refractory, from a patient treated with antithyroid drugs. These receptors all come from a female donor with Graves disease.

This clonotype was counted between two and nine times. The chain links TRBV6-1 to TRBJ1-5, with a possible D match to TRBD1 (6 bases). The germline V gene has CDR1 MNHNS and CDR2 SASEGT. The CDR3 spans 14 residues. V lost 8 bases to trimming and J lost 0 bases, with 11 bases between them. In nucleotides, the CDR3 is TGTGCCAGCGCTCCACAGGGTAGCAATCAGCCCCAGCATTTT. This codes for CASAPQGSNQPQHF.

This clonotype occurred many times. The rearrangement joins TRBV7-3 to TRBJ1-1, with unresolved D. The germline V gene has CDR1 SGHTA and CDR2 FQGTGA. Trimming left V 1 base short and J 3 bases short, with 6 bases between. CDR3 length: 13 residues. The CDR3 sequence is CASSLNRDTEAFF. The CDR3 nucleotides are TGTGCCAGCAGCTTAAATCGGGACACTGAAGCTTTCTTT. The full variable domain, in which reference TRBV7-3 and TRBJ1-1 provide the parts outside the CDR3, is GAGVSQTPSNKVTEKGKYVELRCDPISGHTALYWYRQSLGQGPEFLIYFQGTGAADDSGLPNDRFFAVRPEGSVSTLKIQRTERGDSAVYLCASSLNRDTEAFFGQGTRLTVV.

In this sample, this clonotype turned up many times. This chain links TRBV27 with TRBJ1-4, with 12 bases matching TRBD1. This CDR3 is 16 amino acids long. Germline trimming cut 3 bases from V and 2 bases from J; bases unmatched to any gene: 1. CDR1 is MNHEY, CDR2 SMNVEV, per germline (reference sequence). The CDR3 DNA reads TGTGCCAGCAGTTTGGGGACAGGGGGCACTAATGAAAAACTGTTTTTT. Residues: CASSLGTGGTNEKLFF.

This clonotype was seen many times. The chain has TRBV12-3 or TRBV12-4 and TRBJ1-2; TRBD1 agrees at 8 bases. J lost 9 bases, V lost 2 bases, and 5 bases had no gene match. This CDR3 spans 13 amino acids. As DNA, the CDR3 is TGTGCCAGCAGTTTATCCCAGGGGGCAAGCTACACCTTC. Amino acids: CASSLSQGASYTF.

The V call is TRBV5-1, the J call TRBJ2-6, with D hard to call. The CDR3 spans 14 residues. Trimming took 4 bases from V and 0 from J, leaving 5 bases between them. Germline V gene data show CDR1 as SGHRS and CDR2 as YFSETQ. CDR3: CASSPYSGANVLTF. CDR3 coding DNA: TGCGCCAGCAGCCCGTACTCTGGGGCCAACGTCCTGACTTTC.

This clonotype has a count of ten or more. The genes are TRBV20-1 and TRBJ2-7; D is unclear. The CDR3 is made up of 15 amino acids. Germline lookup yields CDR1 DFQATT and CDR2 SNEGSKA (reference sequence). V lost 0 bases to trimming and J lost 0 bases, with 12 bases between them. The CDR3 here is CSARDEPATSYEQYF. As DNA, the CDR3 is TGCAGTGCTAGAGATGAACCCGCTACCTCCTACGAGCAGTACTTC.

This clonotype occurred many times. This sequence joins TRBV28 and TRBJ1-2; D unresolved. The germline gives CDR1 MDHEN, CDR2 SYDVKM. This CDR3 has 12 residues. The V and J ends lost 6 bases and 3 bases respectively, with 8 bases between them. Written as DNA, the CDR3 is TGTGCCAGCAGCTTGTCCTACTATGGCTACACCTTC. It specifies CASSLSYYGYTF.

This chain joins TRBV5-1 and TRBJ2-7; TRBD1 aligns across 8 bases. J was trimmed by 4 bases and V by 5 bases; bases with no gene match: 5. CDR3 length: 13 amino acids. In germline, CDR1 is SGHRS, CDR2 YFSETQ. CDR3 region: CASSRQGIYEQYF. CDR3 in DNA: TGCGCCAGCAGTAGACAGGGGATATACGAGCAGTACTTC.

V is TRBV19 and J is TRBJ2-7; possibly TRBD2 for D (5 bases). Germline-derived CDR1 and CDR2 are LNHDA and SQIVND (reference sequence). The ends were cut back, 5 bases at V and 5 bases at J, with 19 bases in the middle. The CDR3 consists of 15 residues. This chain's CDR3 is CASSSSGGRRHEQYF. The CDR3 DNA reads as TGTGCCAGTAGTTCTTCGGGTGGTCGGAGGCACGAGCAGTACTTC.

The chain couples TRBV20-1 to TRBJ2-5, with 13 bases lining up with TRBD2. This CDR3 region has 17 residues. Per the germline V gene, CDR1 is DFQATT and CDR2 is SNEGSKA (reference sequence). The J segment lost 0 bases and the V segment lost 4 bases, leaving 8 bases of the junction unmatched. CDR3 sequence: CSAIYGTSGAYQETQYF. CDR3 nucleotide sequence: TGCAGTGCTATCTACGGGACTAGCGGGGCGTACCAAGAGACCCAGTACTTC.

This chain joins TRBV28 and TRBJ2-1; 10 bases align to TRBD1. Per the germline V gene, CDR1 is MDHEN and CDR2 is SYDVKM. This CDR3 has 14 amino acids. The J segment lost 2 bases and the V segment lost 8 bases, leaving 3 bases of the junction unmatched. CDR3 nucleotide sequence: TGTGCCAGCCCCGGGACAGGGGCCTACAATGAGCAGTTCTTC. Encoded protein: CASPGTGAYNEQFF.

This clonotype was observed at least ten times. The chain combines TRBV28 with TRBJ1-5; D remains unclear. The ends were cut back, 5 bases at V and 0 bases at J, with 20 bases in the middle. This CDR3 spans 18 amino acids. Germline-derived CDR1 and CDR2 are MDHEN and SYDVKM. The CDR3 DNA reads TGTGCCAGCAGTCCCCCAGGATACGGGTTCTATAGCAATCAGCCCCAGCATTTT. It yields the protein CASSPPGYGFYSNQPQHF. Drawing the rest from reference TRBV28 and TRBJ1-5, the complete variable domain is DVKVTQSSRYLVKRTGEKVFLECVQDMDHENMFWYRQDPGLGLRLIYFSYDVKMKEKGDIPEGYSVSREKKERFSLILESASTNQTSMYLCASSPPGYGFYSNQPQHFGDGTRLSIL.

The rearrangement uses TRBV4-1 and TRBJ1-3; D is uncertain. V lost 1 base, J lost 0 bases, and 7 bases lay in between. The CDR3 is 15 residues long. Germline V lookup: CDR1 MGHRA, CDR2 YSYEKL. CDR3: CASSQGQNSGNTIYF. CDR3 nucleotides: TGCGCCAGCAGCCAAGGTCAGAACTCTGGAAACACCATATATTTT.

This clonotype was seen a few times. The chain carries TRBV4-3 and TRBJ2-2; D is unresolved. Germline-derived CDR1 and CDR2 are LGHNA and YSLEER. Trimming pared 0 bases from V and 7 bases from J, leaving 12 bases between. The CDR3 totals 15 residues. The CDR3 DNA follows: TGCGCCAGCAGCCAAGATAGGCTTACTGGCGGGGAGCTGTTTTTT. Translating gives CASSQDRLTGGELFF.

The rearrangement joins TRBV28 to TRBJ2-2; D perhaps matches TRBD1 (6 bases). The CDR3 loop spans 13 amino acids. The germline V gene has CDR1 MDHEN and CDR2 SYDVKM. V shed 6 bases and J shed 8 bases, with 13 bases lying between them. Written as DNA, the CDR3 is TGTGCCAGCAGGGAAGGACAGTGGGGGGAGCTGTTTTTT. This gives the protein CASREGQWGELFF.

This clonotype was seen many times. The chain carries TRBV27 and TRBJ2-7, with 10 bases aligning to TRBD2. Germline-derived CDR1 and CDR2 are MNHEY and SMNVEV (reference sequence). There are 14 residues in the CDR3. V was clipped by 6 bases and J by 4 bases; unmatched bases: 6. CDR3 nucleotide sequence: TGTGCCAGCAGCTCCGGGACTAGCGCGTACGAGCAGTACTTC. It specifies CASSSGTSAYEQYF.

This clonotype was seen only a few times. V and J are TRBV10-3 and TRBJ2-5; either TRBD1 or TRBD2 may supply D (5 bases each). CDR3 size: 14 residues. Germline V gene sequence: CDR1 ENHRY, CDR2 SYGVKD. Deletions cut 2 bases from V and 2 bases from J, with 9 bases between. CDR3 bases: TGTGCCATCAGTGAGAGGGGAGTACAAGAGACCCAGTACTTC. Translated: CAISERGVQETQYF.

This clonotype was counted a few times. The CDR3 loop is CASSFERGSYEQYF. For the CDR3, the DNA is TGTGCCAGTAGTTTCGAGCGGGGATCCTACGAGCAGTACTTC. The chain joins TRBV19 to TRBJ2-7; 7 bases fit TRBD2. Trimming removed 5 bases from V and 1 base from J; junction bases left unmatched: 5. The CDR3 runs to 14 residues. In germline, CDR1 is LNHDA, CDR2 SQIVND (reference sequence).

The rearrangement uses TRBV20-1 and TRBJ1-5; 8 positions agree with TRBD1. CDR3 length equals 13 residues. Germline V gene lookup returns CDR1 DFQATT and CDR2 SNEGSKA (reference sequence). Losses at the gene ends were 6 bases for V and 11 bases for J; bases not matched to a gene: 12. For the CDR3, the DNA is TGCAGTGCGGGGGTCCCGGGACAGGTGTCCCAGCATTTT. Translating it yields CSAGVPGQVSQHF.

The sample holds many counts of this clonotype. The rearrangement uses TRBV11-2 and TRBJ2-2; unclear D gene. The CDR3 has 16 amino acids. Trimming took off 5 bases at V and 0 bases at J, with 13 bases between the two ends. CDR1 and CDR2 (germline): SGHAT, FQNNGV. CDR3 nucleotides: TGTGCCAGCAGCCCCCGCGGACCAGCGAACACCGGGGAGCTGTTTTTT. Translated: CASSPRGPANTGELFF.